This paragraph reports one TCR beta chain. This specimen comes from a study of blood T cell repertoires in COVID-19. Looking at the study overall: In each case, the material was cDNA or gDNA derived from T cells, B-cell-depleted T cells, or PBMCs.

The assay was immunoSEQ multiplex PCR, and TCRdb's table has in-frame clones only and misses some. The data show roughly 400,000 clones, nearly 90% seen once. CDR3 size: 14 residues. Germline V lookup: CDR1 MNHEY, CDR2 SVGAGI. V was pared by 5 bases and J by 2 bases, with 13 bases between. It was within 2 weeks before study entry that exposed participants met a COVID-19 case. Material: PBMCs or T cells enriched from blood (not recorded which). The receptor's source is a woman aged 18-30 years who had been exposed to COVID-19. V usage is TRBV6-5 and J usage is TRBJ2-7; D is perhaps TRBD1 (6 bases). The CDR3 region is CASSTDRTTYEQYF. CDR3 bases: TGTGCCAGCAGTACTGACAGGACCACCTACGAGCAGTACTTC.